This entry describes one T cell receptor (beta chain). The antigen remains undetermined. This entry is derived from a study of CD8+CD57+ T cells in acquired aplastic anemia. As for the study in general: Isolated CD4+ and CD8+ cells, once sorted, yielded DNA averaging around 3.1 ug.

The template used for profiling TCR beta VDJ and CDR3 was genomic DNA. TCRdb re-analysed the reads in MiXCR, keeping a single row per CDR3 protein. The sample holds about 150,000 distinct CDR3 sequences, more than 40% seen once. The CDR3 has 15 residues. Between the trimmed V and J ends, which lost 5 bases and 3 bases, there was a span of 17 bases. Germline V gene data show CDR1 as MNHEY and CDR2 as SMNVEV (reference sequence). CD8+CD57+ cell expansion, shown by flow cytometry, had occurred in the patients selected for sequencing. There were no patients without severe acquired aplastic anemia. Notes on the study in general: In common between the patients and the controls were some 28 CD8+ CDR3 sequences. No significant difference in CD8+ Simpson's diversity was found between patients and controls.

This TCR derives from a human donor with aplastic anemia. J is TRBJ2-7 and V is TRBV27; no reliable D call. The material sequenced was sorted CD4+, CD8+, or CD8+CD57+ T cells (not recorded which) from PBMCs. The CDR3 spells CASSPPRRQRYEQYF. CDR3 nucleotide sequence: TGTGCCAGCAGTCCCCCCCGAAGGCAGCGCTACGAGCAGTACTTC.